A single sample gave rise to the 30 T cell receptor beta chains below, sequenced in a study of blood T cell repertoires in COVID-19. Measured with immunoSEQ multiplex PCR; TCRdb has only the in-frame clones, and not every one. This table holds approximately 120,000 clones, approximately 85% found once. The sequenced sample consisted of peripheral blood. Receptor source: a human donor in a cohort sampled during active COVID-19.

The chain is built from TRBV7-8 and TRBJ2-7; TRBD1 matches at 7 bases. Losses at the gene ends were 5 bases for V and 3 bases for J; bases not matched to a gene: 7. CDR3 length equals 14 residues. CDR1 SGHVS and CDR2 FQNEAQ come from the germline V gene. The CDR3 DNA is TGTGCCAGCAGCCAACGGGACAGCGGCTACGAGCAGTACTTC. Protein: CASSQRDSGYEQYF.

The CDR3 region is CASSHTTTGTGGEASSGQPQHF. CDR3 nucleotides: TGTGCCAGCAGTCATACTACGACCGGGACAGGGGGCGAGGCGTCCTCAGGGCAGCCCCAGCATTTT. The genes are TRBV6-6 and TRBJ1-5; the match to TRBD1 covers 12 bases. The CDR3 is 22 amino acids. CDR1 and CDR2 from the germline V gene are MNHNY and SVGAGI (reference sequence). J was trimmed by 7 bases and V by 5 bases; bases with no gene match: 27.

The chain combines TRBV12-3 or TRBV12-4 with TRBJ1-2; a weak D match, TRBD1 (5 bases). Deletions cut 5 bases from V and 1 base from J, with 8 bases between. The CDR3 loop spans 13 amino acids. The DNA of the CDR3 is TGTGCCAGCAGTGCCCAGGGTAACTATGGCTACACCTTC. It encodes CASSAQGNYGYTF.

Only a few counts were recorded for this clone. This chain joins TRBV19 and TRBJ1-3; TRBD1 is a possible D gene (5 bases). Germline V gene data show CDR1 as LNHDA and CDR2 as SQIVND (reference sequence). The CDR3 spans 14 residues. V lost 8 bases to trimming and J lost 0 bases, with 11 bases between them. CDR3 DNA sequence: TGTGCCAGTCTGCAGGGCAGCTCTGGAAACACCATATATTTT. Protein: CASLQGSSGNTIYF.

This rearrangement joins TRBV19 to TRBJ1-2; D might be TRBD1 (5 bases). The germline gives CDR1 LNHDA, CDR2 SQIVND (reference sequence). Trimming stripped 5 bases from V and 0 bases from J, with 16 bases between. This CDR3 comprises 16 residues. CDR3 in DNA: TGTGCCAGTAGTTCATTGACAGCGAACACTAACTATGGCTACACCTTC. Its protein product is CASSSLTANTNYGYTF. Full variable domain (remainder filled in from reference TRBV19 and TRBJ1-2): DGGITQSPKYLFRKEGQNVTLSCEQNLNHDAMYWYRQDPGQGLRLIYYSQIVNDFQKGDIAEGYSVSREKKESFPLTVTSAQKNPTAFYLCASSSLTANTNYGYTFGSGTRLTVV.

This chain connects TRBV11-2 to TRBJ1-1, with a weak D call TRBD1 (5 bases). This CDR3 contains 15 residues. Germline assignment: CDR1 SGHAT and CDR2 FQNNGV. Trimming took 4 bases from V and 0 from J, leaving 12 bases between them. The CDR3 sequence is CASSSVDSVNTEAFF. The CDR3 coding sequence is TGTGCCAGCAGCTCTGTCGACAGTGTGAACACTGAAGCTTTCTTT.

This clone was observed a single time. The chain joins TRBV12-3 or TRBV12-4 to TRBJ1-5; no clear D gene. V was trimmed by 6 bases and J by 6 bases, leaving 12 bases between them. The CDR3 consists of 13 residues. The chain's CDR3 is CASREVVSQPQHF. The CDR3 coding sequence is TGTGCCAGCAGAGAGGTGGTCAGTCAGCCCCAGCATTTT.

This chain joins TRBV5-1 and TRBJ2-7, with D maybe TRBD2 (5 bases). Germline V gives CDR1 SGHRS, CDR2 YFSETQ. This CDR3 spans 13 amino acids. The V and J ends lost 1 base and 6 bases respectively, with 11 bases between them. The CDR3 sequence: CASSLFERVEQYF. The CDR3 DNA reads TGCGCCAGCAGCTTGTTTGAGAGGGTCGAGCAGTACTTC.

A few counts support this clone. V and J are TRBV11-2 and TRBJ2-7, with TRBD1 matching over 7 bases. V lost 4 bases to trimming and J lost 5 bases; unmatched junction nucleotides: 5. CDR1 and CDR2 from the germline V gene are SGHAT and FQNNGV. The CDR3 runs to 13 residues. The CDR3 region is CASSSGTANEQYF. CDR3 in DNA: TGTGCCAGCAGCTCGGGGACAGCGAACGAGCAGTACTTC.

The chain joins TRBV18 to TRBJ2-3; D is ambiguous. V dropped 2 bases and J dropped 2 bases, with 14 bases sitting between them. Germline V lookup: CDR1 KGHSH, CDR2 LQKENI. The CDR3 totals 16 residues. The CDR3 coding sequence is TGTGCCAGCTCACCAGTCGCCGAGTTCTACACAGATACGCAGTATTTT. Its translation is CASSPVAEFYTDTQYF.

The chain recombines TRBV30 with TRBJ2-7, with TRBD2 as a possible D gene (6 bases). The CDR3 is 14 residues long. Trimming pared 2 bases from V and 1 base from J, leaving 12 bases between. Germline values: CDR1 GTSNPN, CDR2 SVGIG (reference sequence). Written as DNA, the CDR3 is TGTGCCTGGAGTTTTGGAGGGGCTTCCTACGAGCAGTACTTC. Amino acids: CAWSFGGASYEQYF.

This chain connects TRBV6-5 to TRBJ1-1; a weak D match, TRBD1 (5 bases). The germline CDR1 and CDR2 sequences are MNHEY and SVGAGI. Trimming took off 6 bases at V and 4 bases at J, with 15 bases between the two ends. The length of the CDR3 is 14 residues. CDR3 sequence reads: CASSSTVPVTEAFF. CDR3 DNA sequence: TGTGCCAGCAGCTCGACAGTCCCCGTCACTGAAGCTTTCTTT.

This clone was observed a single time. The chain combines TRBV6-5 with TRBJ2-1; TRBD2 aligns across 8 bases. With V trimmed by 0 bases and J by 13 bases, 8 bases remained unmatched. Germline V gives CDR1 MNHEY, CDR2 SVGAGI. The length of the CDR3 is 14 residues. The CDR3 sequence is CASSYSPSGSDQFF. CDR3 in DNA: TGTGCCAGCAGTTACTCGCCCAGCGGGAGTGACCAGTTCTTC.

This clone was detected only a few times. V is TRBV6-6 and J is TRBJ1-2; 9 positions agree with TRBD1. Germline loops: CDR1 MNHNY, CDR2 SVGAGI (reference sequence). V lost 6 bases and J lost 7; bases outside the gene matches: 12. The CDR3 sequence is 15 residues long. CDR3 coding DNA: TGTGCCAGCAGGCCCCCCCAGCGACAGGGGGGTGGCTACACCTTC. Translating gives CASRPPQRQGGGYTF.

V gene TRBV4-1 combines with J gene TRBJ2-7, with 8 nucleotides matching TRBD1. This CDR3 has 16 residues. The germline V gene has CDR1 MGHRA and CDR2 YSYEKL. J gave up 0 bases and V 3 bases, and 7 bases lay outside the gene matches. CDR3 residues: CASSQDIGQGSYEQYF. The CDR3 nucleotides are TGCGCCAGCAGCCAGGACATCGGACAGGGCTCCTACGAGCAGTACTTC.

Notes on this clone: Germline is not matched at one junction end, which may reflect a read error. The rearrangement links TRBV18 to TRBJ2-5; 7 nucleotides match TRBD2. The CDR3 runs to 16 residues. Germline loops: CDR1 KGHSH, CDR2 LQKENI. CDR3 sequence: CASTPGGRALRETQYF. DNA of the CDR3: TGTGCCAGCACACCGGGTGGGAGGGCCCTCCGAGAGACCCAGTACTTC.

The chain uses TRBV6-6 and TRBJ2-3, with a possible D match to TRBD1 (6 bases). Between the trimmed V and J ends, which lost 5 bases and 5 bases, there was a span of 20 bases. Germline CDR1 is MNHNY and CDR2 is SVGAGI (reference sequence). CDR3 size: 16 residues. CDR3 residues: CASSPLDRPNIDTQYF. As DNA, the CDR3 is TGTGCCAGCAGTCCTTTGGACAGACCCAATATAGATACGCAGTATTTT.

This rearrangement joins TRBV5-1 to TRBJ2-6; D gene unclear. Trimming stripped 0 bases from V and 2 bases from J, with 12 bases between. The CDR3 covers 17 residues. The V gene's germline CDR1 is SGHRS and CDR2 YFSETQ. The CDR3 sequence is CASSLAPGNPGANVLTF. The CDR3, as DNA: TGCGCCAGCAGCTTGGCGCCAGGCAACCCTGGGGCCAACGTCCTGACTTTC.

The chain is built from TRBV6-4 and TRBJ2-7, with TRBD2 matching 12 bases. CDR1 is MRHNA and CDR2 is SNTAGT in the germline V gene. V gave up 5 bases and J gave up 4 bases; unmatched junction bases: 9. This CDR3 contains 16 residues. DNA for the CDR3: TGTGCCAGCAGTCCCTCGGGACTAGCGGGTGGGTACGAGCAGTACTTC. Amino acids: CASSPSGLAGGYEQYF.

V is TRBV7-2 and J is TRBJ2-3, with 11 bases identical to TRBD2. Germline CDR1 SGHTA, CDR2 FQGNSA. Trimming removed 0 bases from V and 6 bases from J; junction bases left unmatched: 5. The CDR3 contains 16 residues. As DNA, the CDR3 is TGTGCCAGCAGCTTAGCGCTAGCGGGAGGTCTGGATACGCAGTATTTT. Its translation is CASSLALAGGLDTQYF.

This chain links TRBV30 with TRBJ1-6; D is undetermined. The CDR3 sequence is 17 residues long. Trimming shortened V by 1 base and J by 7 bases, and 20 bases separated the two germline ends. CDR1 is GTSNPN, CDR2 SVGIG, per germline (reference sequence). CDR3: CAWSAPWAPHGNSPLHF. CDR3 bases: TGTGCCTGGAGTGCCCCCTGGGCCCCTCATGGGAATTCACCCCTCCACTTT.

V is TRBV24-1 and J is TRBJ2-5; 8 positions agree with TRBD2. With V trimmed by 4 bases and J by 5 bases, 5 bases remained unmatched. Germline values: CDR1 KGHDR, CDR2 SFDVKD. The CDR3 covers 14 residues. The CDR3 coding sequence is TGTGCCACCAGTGACTGGACTAGCACTGAGACCCAGTACTTC. Protein product: CATSDWTSTETQYF.

J is TRBJ1-2 and V is TRBV3-1 (or the pseudogene TRBV3-2); 8 nucleotides line up with TRBD1. After removal of 4 bases from V and 7 bases from J, the junction contained 8 bases not matched to a gene. The CDR3 spans 14 residues. Germline V gene lookup returns CDR1 LGHDT and CDR2 YNNKEL (reference sequence). For the CDR3, the DNA is TGTGCCAGCAGCCCGTCAGGGGGCACTTTTGGCTACACCTTC. Translating gives CASSPSGGTFGYTF.

DNA for the CDR3: TGTGCCACCAGTGACCAGGGACTTTTTGGGGGTGAGCAGTTCTTC. The encoded protein is CATSDQGLFGGEQFF. This chain uses TRBV24-1 with TRBJ2-1, with D maybe TRBD2 (6 bases). V lost 4 bases and J 9 bases, leaving 18 bases between the germline ends. The CDR3 has 15 amino acids. Germline CDR1 KGHDR, CDR2 SFDVKD.

J is TRBJ1-1 and V is TRBV11-2, with D unresolved. Trimming shortened V by 5 bases and J by 5 bases, and 9 bases separated the two germline ends. The germline gives CDR1 SGHAT, CDR2 FQNNGV. CDR3 size: 12 residues. CDR3 loop: CASSVLRTEAFF. In DNA form, the CDR3 reads TGTGCCAGCAGCGTACTCCGAACTGAAGCTTTCTTT.

V and J are TRBV5-1 and TRBJ2-1; D might be TRBD2 (5 bases). V lost 3 bases and J lost 2, with 12 bases in between. This CDR3 is built from 15 residues. Germline V gives CDR1 SGHRS, CDR2 YFSETQ. The CDR3 DNA is TGCGCCAGCAGCTACGTGAGCGGACCCTACAATGAGCAGTTCTTC. Translated: CASSYVSGPYNEQFF.

CDR3 sequence: CASSMTGVHTEAFF. CDR3 nucleotide sequence: TGTGCCAGCAGCATGACAGGGGTGCACACTGAAGCTTTCTTT. This chain joins TRBV7-9 and TRBJ1-1; 8 bases are a match to TRBD1. The CDR3 is made up of 14 amino acids. J gave up 3 bases and V 5 bases, and 5 bases lay outside the gene matches. Looked up from germline, CDR1 is SEHNR and CDR2 is FQNEAQ (reference sequence).

The chain recombines TRBV18 with TRBJ1-1; D gene ambiguous. The CDR3 is made up of 15 amino acids. Germline CDR1 is KGHSH and CDR2 is LQKENI. V gave up 6 bases and J gave up 1 base, with 15 bases separating them. CDR3 residues: CASSFSGPANTEAFF. The CDR3 coding sequence is TGTGCCAGCTCCTTTTCGGGTCCGGCGAACACTGAAGCTTTCTTT.

This chain uses TRBV14 with TRBJ2-1, with unresolved D. This CDR3 region has 16 residues. V was trimmed by 0 bases and J by 6 bases, leaving 15 bases between them. The V gene's germline CDR1 is SGHDN and CDR2 FVKESK. CDR3 DNA sequence: TGTGCCAGCAGCCAAGACTGGGCCCTCTCGTCCAATGAGCAGTTCTTC. Translating gives CASSQDWALSSNEQFF.

The rearrangement links TRBV9 to TRBJ1-3; tentatively, D is TRBD1 (6 bases). Germline CDR1 SGDLS, CDR2 YYNGEE. Trimming cost V 4 bases and J 7 bases, with 12 bases left between them. The CDR3 consists of 13 residues. CDR3 protein: CASSTDTGNTIYF. The CDR3 nucleotides read TGTGCCAGCAGCACAGACACAGGGAACACCATATATTTT.